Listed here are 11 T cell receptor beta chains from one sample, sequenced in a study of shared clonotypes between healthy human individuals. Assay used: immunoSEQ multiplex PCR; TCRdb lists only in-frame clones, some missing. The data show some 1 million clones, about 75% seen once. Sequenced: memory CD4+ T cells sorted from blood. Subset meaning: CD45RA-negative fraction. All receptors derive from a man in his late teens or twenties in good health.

The CDR3 region is CASSQMNTGELFF. The CDR3 DNA reads TGCGCCAGCAGCCAAATGAACACCGGGGAGCTGTTTTTT. The chain couples TRBV4-1 to TRBJ2-2; no definite D call. Germline CDR1 is MGHRA and CDR2 is YSYEKL. V was pared by 2 bases and J by 1 base, with 2 bases between. The CDR3 contains 13 residues.

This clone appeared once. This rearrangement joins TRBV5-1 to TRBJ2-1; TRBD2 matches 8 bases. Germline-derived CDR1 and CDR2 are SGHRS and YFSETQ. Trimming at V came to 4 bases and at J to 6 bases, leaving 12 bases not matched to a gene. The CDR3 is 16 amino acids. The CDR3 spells CASSTATGGPFNEQFF. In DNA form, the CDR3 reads TGCGCCAGCAGCACCGCAACGGGGGGGCCTTTCAATGAGCAGTTCTTC.

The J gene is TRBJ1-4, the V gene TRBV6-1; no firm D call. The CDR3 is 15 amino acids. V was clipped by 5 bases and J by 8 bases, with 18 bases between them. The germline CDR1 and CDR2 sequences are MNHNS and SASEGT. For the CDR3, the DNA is TGTGCCAGCAGTCCCGCGAGGGCCCTAAAGGAAAAACTGTTTTTT. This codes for CASSPARALKEKLFF.

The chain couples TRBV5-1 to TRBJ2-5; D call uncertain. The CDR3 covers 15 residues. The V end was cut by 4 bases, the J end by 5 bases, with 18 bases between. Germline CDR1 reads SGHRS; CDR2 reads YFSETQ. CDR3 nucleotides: TGCGCCAGCAGCCCAACGTTGGGAAGTGAGGAGACCCAGTACTTC. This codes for CASSPTLGSEETQYF.

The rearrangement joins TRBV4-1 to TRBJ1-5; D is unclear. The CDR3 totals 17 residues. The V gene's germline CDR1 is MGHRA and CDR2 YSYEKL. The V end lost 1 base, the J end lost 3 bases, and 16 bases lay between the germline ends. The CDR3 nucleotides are TGCGCCAGCAGCCAAGCCGATATGGGATTCACCAATCAGCCCCAGCATTTT. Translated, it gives CASSQADMGFTNQPQHF.

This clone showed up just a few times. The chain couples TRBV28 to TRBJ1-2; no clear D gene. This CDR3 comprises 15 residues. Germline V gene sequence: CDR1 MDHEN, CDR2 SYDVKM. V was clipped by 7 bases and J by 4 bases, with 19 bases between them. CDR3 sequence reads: CASTIQSTTSYGYTF. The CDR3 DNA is TGTGCCAGCACCATTCAGAGCACCACTTCCTATGGCTACACCTTC.

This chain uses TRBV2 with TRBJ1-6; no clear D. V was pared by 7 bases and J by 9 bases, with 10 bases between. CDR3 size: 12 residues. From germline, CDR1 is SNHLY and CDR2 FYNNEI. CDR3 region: CASNLASSPLHF. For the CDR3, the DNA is TGTGCCAGCAACCTAGCCTCTTCACCCCTCCACTTT.

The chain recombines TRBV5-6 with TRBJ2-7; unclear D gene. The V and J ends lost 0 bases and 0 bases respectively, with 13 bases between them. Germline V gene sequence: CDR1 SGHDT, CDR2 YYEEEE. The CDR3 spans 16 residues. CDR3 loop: CASSLAPAVSSYEQYF. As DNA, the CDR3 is TGTGCCAGCAGCTTGGCCCCGGCGGTGAGCTCCTACGAGCAGTACTTC.

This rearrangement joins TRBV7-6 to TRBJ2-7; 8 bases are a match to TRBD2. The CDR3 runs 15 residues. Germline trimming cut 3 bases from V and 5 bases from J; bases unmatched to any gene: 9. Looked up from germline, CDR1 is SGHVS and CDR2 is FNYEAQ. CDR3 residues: CASSFRGLGQNEQYF. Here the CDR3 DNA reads TGTGCCAGCAGCTTTCGGGGACTAGGCCAAAACGAGCAGTACTTC.

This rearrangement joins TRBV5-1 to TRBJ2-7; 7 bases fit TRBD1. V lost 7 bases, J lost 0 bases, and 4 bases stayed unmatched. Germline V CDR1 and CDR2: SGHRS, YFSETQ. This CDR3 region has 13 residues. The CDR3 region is CASLRQGSYEQYF. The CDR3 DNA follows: TGCGCCAGCCTAAGACAGGGCTCCTACGAGCAGTACTTC.

The CDR3 spells CASSLRPNTEAFF. Here the CDR3 DNA reads TGTGCCAGCAGCTTACGACCGAACACTGAAGCTTTCTTT. The chain recombines TRBV7-8 with TRBJ1-1; D call uncertain. V was trimmed by 2 bases and J by 1 base, leaving 5 bases between them. In germline, CDR1 is SGHVS, CDR2 FQNEAQ. The length of the CDR3 is 13 residues.